Listed here are 25 T cell receptor beta chains from one sample, sequenced in a study of shared clonotypes between healthy human individuals. The assay was immunoSEQ multiplex PCR, and TCRdb's table has in-frame clones only and misses some. The data contain some 1,100,000 clones, approximately 78% of them singletons. Sequencing was performed on memory CD4+ T cells from PBMCs. Subset denoted: CD45RA-negative fraction. These receptor sequences come from a man aged 18 to 35 in good health. Some clones in this sample may be carry-over from other donors' samples.

J is TRBJ1-4 and V is TRBV4-1; 10 positions match TRBD1. This CDR3 region has 16 residues. Germline assignment: CDR1 MGHRA and CDR2 YSYEKL. V lost 4 bases to trimming and J lost 8 bases; unmatched junction nucleotides: 10. This CDR3 is CASSLRSRDRGEKLFF. CDR3 nucleotides: TGCGCCAGCAGCCTTCGATCCCGGGACAGGGGCGAAAAACTGTTTTTT.

On this clone: Other DNA sequences from this sample encode an identical CDR3 as well. The CDR3 sequence: CASSVSGYTDTQYF. The CDR3 nucleotides are TGTGCCAGCAGCGTTAGCGGCTATACAGATACGCAGTATTTT. This sequence joins TRBV9 and TRBJ2-3; perhaps TRBD2 as D (6 bases). Trimming pared 2 bases from V and 3 bases from J, leaving 10 bases between. Germline CDR1 is SGDLS and CDR2 is YYNGEE. The CDR3 consists of 14 residues.

The chain uses TRBV7-8 and TRBJ1-5; 7 bases match TRBD1. The CDR3 extends over 13 amino acids. Per the germline V gene, CDR1 is SGHVS and CDR2 is FQNEAQ. V lost 1 base to trimming and J lost 9 bases; unmatched junction nucleotides: 3. The CDR3 reads CASSLETGRPQHF. The CDR3 coding sequence is TGTGCCAGCAGCTTAGAGACAGGGCGGCCCCAGCATTTT.

This sequence joins TRBV27 and TRBJ2-7; D might be TRBD2 (6 bases). Deletions cut 10 bases from V and 7 bases from J, with 26 bases between. The CDR3 is 15 amino acids. Germline assignment: CDR1 MNHEY and CDR2 SMNVEV (reference sequence). The CDR3, as DNA: TGTGCCACCCGAGCCCGAGACAGACGCGCGGGGGAGCAGTACTTC. Translation: CATRARDRRAGEQYF.

The rearrangement joins TRBV28 to TRBJ2-7; perhaps TRBD1 as D (6 bases). Trimming left V 6 bases short and J 6 bases short, with 18 bases between. This CDR3 has 14 residues. Germline V gene data show CDR1 as MDHEN and CDR2 as SYDVKM. This CDR3 is CASREHGTIREQYF. CDR3 DNA sequence: TGTGCCAGCAGGGAACACGGGACAATCCGCGAGCAGTACTTC.

The rearrangement uses TRBV4-1 and TRBJ2-4; TRBD1 might be the D (5 bases). The length of the CDR3 is 15 residues. Trimming left V 4 bases short and J 3 bases short, with 13 bases between. CDR1 MGHRA and CDR2 YSYEKL come from the germline V gene. CDR3 bases: TGCGCCAGCAGCCCCACTTTAGGGGTCAAAAACATTCAGTACTTC. Translating it yields CASSPTLGVKNIQYF.

The V and J genes are TRBV5-1 and TRBJ2-1, with D perhaps matching TRBD1 (6 bases). CDR3 length: 14 amino acids. V was shortened by 3 bases and J by 8 bases, with 15 bases between the two germline ends. Germline assignment: CDR1 SGHRS and CDR2 YFSETQ. The chain's CDR3 is CASSYSTGSDEQFF. In nucleotides, the CDR3 is TGCGCCAGCAGCTACTCCACAGGGTCTGATGAGCAGTTCTTC.

This clone appeared a single time. A read error may explain this, as a much larger clone is one base away. At the DNA level, this CDR3 is encoded by other sequences in the same sample as well. The chain recombines TRBV11-3 with TRBJ1-1; D unresolved. This CDR3 has 13 amino acids. CDR1 is SGHNT, CDR2 YENEEA, per germline. Trimming took off 1 base at V and 0 bases at J, with 3 bases between the two ends. This CDR3 reads CASSLGLNTEAFF. The CDR3 nucleotides are TGTGCCAGCAGCTTAGGGCTGAACACTGAAGCTTTCTTT.

This clone appeared once. V usage is TRBV28 and J usage is TRBJ1-1; D gene uncertain. Looked up from germline, CDR1 is MDHEN and CDR2 is SYDVKM. V was shortened by 7 bases and J by 1 base, with 16 bases between the two germline ends. This CDR3 comprises 15 residues. The CDR3 DNA reads as TGTGCCAGCACAGTTCACGGTAGGGAGAACACTGAAGCTTTCTTT. Amino acids: CASTVHGRENTEAFF.

V gene TRBV9 combines with J gene TRBJ1-4; D uncertain. Trimming removed 1 base from V and 6 bases from J, with 13 bases in between. Germline V lookup: CDR1 SGDLS, CDR2 YYNGEE. The CDR3 sequence is 15 residues long. DNA for the CDR3: TGTGCCAGCAGCGTATCTACCCTGGCCGATGAAAAACTGTTTTTT. It encodes CASSVSTLADEKLFF.

The rearrangement uses TRBV2 and TRBJ2-5, with 7 bases fitting TRBD2. Trimming cost V 6 bases and J 2 bases; bases outside gene matches: 3. The CDR3 sequence is 13 residues long. CDR1 SNHLY and CDR2 FYNNEI come from the germline V gene. CDR3 coding DNA: TGTGCCAGCAGATTAGCGGGTCAAGAGACCCAGTACTTC. This sequence encodes CASRLAGQETQYF.

The rearrangement uses TRBV18 and TRBJ2-1; 8 bases match TRBD2. Germline lookup yields CDR1 KGHSH and CDR2 LQKENI. The V and J ends lost 4 bases and 6 bases, in that order; junction bases with no gene match: 11. The CDR3 loop spans 16 amino acids. The chain's CDR3 is CASSQTSGFLGNEQFF. As DNA, the CDR3 is TGTGCCAGCTCACAAACTAGCGGATTCCTGGGCAATGAGCAGTTCTTC.

Concerning this clone itself: Other DNA sequences in this specimen translate into the identical CDR3. V gene TRBV19 combines with J gene TRBJ2-7; 7 nucleotides match TRBD2. Germline loops: CDR1 LNHDA, CDR2 SQIVND (reference sequence). The CDR3 runs 14 residues. The junction had 4 bases not matched to a gene; V was cut back by 3 bases and J by 2 bases. The CDR3 region is CASSIGLAAYEQYF. CDR3 sequence (DNA): TGTGCCAGTAGTATCGGCCTAGCGGCCTACGAGCAGTACTTC.

The V and J genes are TRBV7-2 and TRBJ1-2; D may be TRBD1 (6 bases). The CDR3 is 13 residues long. V lost 3 bases, J lost 7 bases, and 12 bases lay in between. Germline values: CDR1 SGHTA, CDR2 FQGNSA. The CDR3 region has the DNA TGTGCCAGCAGCTTGTGGGGGGCCACTGGCTACACCTTC. This encodes CASSLWGATGYTF.

The CDR3: CASSVGTAAGFEQYF. The CDR3 nucleotides read TGTGCCAGCAGCGTGGGGACGGCGGCGGGCTTCGAGCAGTACTTC. The genes are TRBV21-1 and TRBJ2-7. TRBV21-1 is tagged as a pseudogene. This CDR3 spans 15 amino acids.

CDR3 nucleotides: TGTGCCAGCATCCTAGGTGTTGGGGGGCAACGGGAGCTGTTTTTT. It translates to CASILGVGGQRELFF. The gene calls are TRBV28 and TRBJ2-2; TRBD1 or TRBD2 may be the D gene (6 bases each). V was clipped by 7 bases and J by 9 bases, with 21 bases between them. CDR3 length: 15 amino acids. Germline-derived CDR1 and CDR2 are MDHEN and SYDVKM. Combining the CDR3 with reference TRBV28 and TRBJ2-2 gives the whole variable domain DVKVTQSSRYLVKRTGEKVFLECVQDMDHENMFWYRQDPGLGLRLIYFSYDVKMKEKGDIPEGYSVSREKKERFSLILESASTNQTSMYLCASILGVGGQRELFFGEGSRLTVL.

The chain combines TRBV27 with TRBJ2-5; D may correspond to TRBD1 or TRBD2 (6 bases each). The germline V gene encodes CDR1 MNHEY and CDR2 SMNVEV (reference sequence). V lost 2 bases, J lost 5 bases, and 12 bases lay in between. The length of the CDR3 is 14 residues. CDR3 in amino acids: CASSLTGSGETQYF. CDR3 bases: TGTGCCAGCAGTTTAACAGGGAGCGGGGAGACCCAGTACTTC.

This clone turned up a few times. The chain carries TRBV6-6 and TRBJ1-1; D ambiguous. Trimming removed 6 bases at V and 0 bases at J, with 17 bases between. CDR1 MNHNY and CDR2 SVGAGI come from the germline V gene (reference sequence). CDR3 size: 16 residues. CDR3 loop: CASRPRNVQMNTEAFF. The CDR3 DNA sequence: TGTGCCAGCAGACCACGTAACGTGCAGATGAACACTGAAGCTTTCTTT.

In this sample, this clone turned up many times. The same CDR3 also results from other DNA sequences found in this sample. This rearrangement joins TRBV2 to TRBJ1-2; D not resolved. Trimming took 2 bases from V and 4 from J, leaving 5 bases between them. Germline loops: CDR1 SNHLY, CDR2 FYNNEI. The CDR3 extends over 12 amino acids. CDR3 DNA: TGTGCCAGCAGTGAACAGTCCTATGGCTACACCTTC. Its protein product is CASSEQSYGYTF.

This chain joins TRBV5-1 and TRBJ2-1, with D perhaps TRBD2 (6 bases). V lost 0 bases to trimming and J lost 9 bases, with 10 bases between them. The CDR3 is 13 residues long. The germline V gene has CDR1 SGHRS and CDR2 YFSETQ. This chain's CDR3 is CASSLESGGEQFF. In DNA form, the CDR3 reads TGCGCCAGCAGCTTGGAGTCCGGGGGTGAGCAGTTCTTC.

The rearrangement links TRBV7-8 to TRBJ2-1, with D possibly TRBD2 on 6 matching bases. This CDR3 spans 13 amino acids. The V end was cut by 1 base, the J end by 10 bases, with 11 bases between. CDR1 and CDR2 (germline): SGHVS, FQNEAQ. The CDR3 sequence: CASSLVLAREQFF. CDR3 nucleotides: TGTGCCAGCAGCTTAGTACTAGCCCGGGAGCAGTTCTTC.

This clone was observed once. V is TRBV5-6 and J is TRBJ2-5; 11 nucleotides line up with TRBD1. Per germline, CDR1 SGHDT and CDR2 YYEEEE. The CDR3 is 16 amino acids. V lost 4 bases, J lost 1 base, and 6 bases stayed unmatched. The DNA of the CDR3 is TGTGCCAGCAGCCCCGGACAGGGGGCCCCCCAAGAGACCCAGTACTTC. This translates into CASSPGQGAPQETQYF.

The chain combines TRBV5-1 with TRBJ2-2; perhaps TRBD2 as D (5 bases). Trimming pared 0 bases from V and 4 bases from J, leaving 10 bases between. Germline V gene sequence: CDR1 SGHRS, CDR2 YFSETQ. This CDR3 has 15 residues. DNA for the CDR3: TGCGCCAGCAGCTTGGTGGCTAGCCGCACCGGGGAGCTGTTTTTT. This sequence encodes CASSLVASRTGELFF.

The DNA of the CDR3 is TGTGCCAGCAGCCATGGGACTAGCGGGAGGGCCCTCCACGAGCAGTACTTC. Residues: CASSHGTSGRALHEQYF. The rearrangement joins TRBV16 to TRBJ2-7; 16 nucleotides align to TRBD2. Germline V gene data show CDR1 as KGHSY and CDR2 as FQNENV. This CDR3 comprises 17 residues. Germline trimming cut 3 bases from V and 5 bases from J; bases unmatched to any gene: 7. Together with reference TRBV16 and TRBJ2-7, the CDR3 gives the full variable domain: GEEVAQTPKHLVRGEGQKAKLYCAPIKGHSYVFWYQQVLKNEFKFLISFQNENVFDETGMPKERFSAKCLPNSPCSLEIQATKLEDSAVYFCASSHGTSGRALHEQYFGPGTRLTVT.

The chain uses TRBV7-9 and TRBJ2-7; no firm D call. The CDR3 runs to 13 residues. The V gene's germline CDR1 is SEHNR and CDR2 FQNEAQ (reference sequence). V was clipped by 5 bases and J by 3 bases, with 11 bases between them. This chain's CDR3 is CASSRLIFYEQYF. CDR3 coding DNA: TGTGCCAGCAGCCGTCTAATTTTCTACGAGCAGTACTTC.